This entry describes one T cell receptor (beta chain). The antigen remains undetermined. These data are taken from a study of persistence of HIV-infected CD4 T cells. Cells were stimulated with overlapping HIV-1 Gag 15-mer peptides. Memory cells lacking CD40L and CD69 with high CD45RO were sorted. The immunoSEQ assay was version 4, run in survey mode. Here immunoSEQ multiplex PCR was the method, and the copy in TCRdb shows in-frame clones only, minus some. The sample carries around 35,000 clones, 82% recorded once. V was shortened by 3 bases and J by 0 bases, with 14 bases between the two germline ends. This CDR3 spans 15 amino acids. Germline V gene data show CDR1 as SQVTM and CDR2 as ANQGSEA.

The input for sequencing was cultured CD4+ T cells from PBMCs, taken from a patient who received antiretroviral therapy. This receptor was identified in an adult with HIV. The donor label of this sample is uncertain. V usage is TRBV29-1 and J usage is TRBJ1-2; D is unclear. The DNA of the CDR3 is TGCAGCGTTGAGCAAACAGCAGACACTAACTATGGCTACACCTTC. This codes for CSVEQTADTNYGYTF.